A selection of T cell receptor beta chains follows, all from one sample in a study of Ad26.COV2.S vaccination and SARS-CoV-2 variants. Assay: immunoSEQ multiplex PCR; the TCRdb copy retains only in-frame clones and omits some. The sample has about 370,000 clones; approximately 91% are singletons. Sequenced material: peripheral blood, taken in a trial of Ad26.COV2.S vaccine versus placebo. The source of these receptors is a person aged 18-60 years who received the Ad26.COV2.S COVID-19 vaccine or a placebo. Both conserved end residues are part of each CDR3.

j_gene: TRBJ2-7; v_gene: TRBV14; CDR3aa: CASSQLLSQYEQYF
j_gene: TRBJ2-2; v_gene: TRBV6-4; CDR3aa: CADNEGPSSTGELFF
j_gene: TRBJ2-1; v_gene: TRBV3-1/TRBV3-2; CDR3aa: CASSQEESLAYNEQFF
j_gene: TRBJ1-2; v_gene: TRBV28; CDR3aa: CASMMAGGTRGFAQYGYTF
j_gene: TRBJ2-1; v_gene: TRBV27; CDR3aa: CASSSRLAGGSYNEQFF
j_gene: TRBJ2-1; v_gene: TRBV7-2; CDR3aa: CASSLTSGHYNEQFF
j_gene: TRBJ2-7; v_gene: TRBV5-6; CDR3aa: CASSLDAEQYF
j_gene: TRBJ1-6; v_gene: TRBV28; CDR3aa: CASSRGVGSPLHF
j_gene: TRBJ2-7; v_gene: TRBV25-1; CDR3aa: CASSEYIREGFWGQYF
j_gene: TRBJ2-3; v_gene: TRBV7-9; CDR3aa: CASSLLGPGGDTQYF
j_gene: TRBJ1-1; v_gene: TRBV5-5; CDR3aa: CASSLVTNTEAFF
j_gene: TRBJ1-6; v_gene: TRBV6-5; CDR3aa: CASRRANNSPLHF
j_gene: TRBJ1-1; v_gene: TRBV6-5; CDR3aa: CASRTTGMNTEAFF
j_gene: TRBJ2-1; v_gene: TRBV27; CDR3aa: CASSLETGTNEQFF